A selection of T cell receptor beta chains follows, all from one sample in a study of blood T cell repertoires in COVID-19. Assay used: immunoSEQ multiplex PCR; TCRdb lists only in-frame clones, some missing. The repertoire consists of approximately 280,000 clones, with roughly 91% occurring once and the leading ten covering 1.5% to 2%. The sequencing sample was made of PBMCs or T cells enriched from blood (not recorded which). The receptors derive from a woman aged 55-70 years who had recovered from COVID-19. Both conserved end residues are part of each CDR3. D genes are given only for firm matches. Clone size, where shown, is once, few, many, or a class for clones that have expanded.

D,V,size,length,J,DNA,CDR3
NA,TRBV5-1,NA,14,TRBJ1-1,TGCGCCAGCAGCTTGTGGGGGGTGGACACTGAAGCTTTCTTT,CASSLWGVDTEAFF
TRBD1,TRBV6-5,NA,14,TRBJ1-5,TGTGCCAGCAATCCCGGGACAGTTCATCAGCCCCAGCATTTT,CASNPGTVHQPQHF
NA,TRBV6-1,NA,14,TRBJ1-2,TGTGCCAGCAGTGATGGATCAGGCAACTATGGCTACACCTTC,CASSDGSGNYGYTF
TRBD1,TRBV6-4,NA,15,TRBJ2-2,TGTGCCAGCAGTTCCCGACAGGGATCAAACGGGGAGCTGTTTTTT,CASSSRQGSNGELFF
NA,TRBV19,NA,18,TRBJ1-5,TGTGCCAGTAGTATCATAATTAGGAGGGTTGGCTTGAATCAGCCCCAGCATTTT,CASSIIIRRVGLNQPQHF
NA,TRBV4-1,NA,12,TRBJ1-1,TGCGCCAGTGGAGGGAGGGACACTGAAGCTTTCTTT,CASGGRDTEAFF
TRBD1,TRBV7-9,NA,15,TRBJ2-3,TGTGCCAGCACCAGGGGGACAGGGGATATCGATACGCAGTATTTT,CASTRGTGDIDTQYF
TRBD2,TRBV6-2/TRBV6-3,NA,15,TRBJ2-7,TGTGCCAGCAGTTACAGTGCGGGGGGCTCCTACGAGCAGTACTTC,CASSYSAGGSYEQYF
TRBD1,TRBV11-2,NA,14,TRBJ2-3,TGTGCCAGCAGCTACCGGGACAGAGGAAATACGCAGTATTTT,CASSYRDRGNTQYF
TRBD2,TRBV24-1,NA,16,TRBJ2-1,TGTGCCACCAGTGACTCCCGAGCGGGAGTGCACAATGAGCAGTTCTTC,CATSDSRAGVHNEQFF
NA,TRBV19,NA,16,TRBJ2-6,TGTGCCAGTAGTAATGGAGGGACCCCTGGGGCCAACGTCCTGACTTTC,CASSNGGTPGANVLTF
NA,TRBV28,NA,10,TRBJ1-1,TGTGCCACCTCGACTATTGAAGCTTTCTTT,CATSTIEAFF
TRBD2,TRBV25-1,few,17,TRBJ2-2,TGTGCCAGCAGTGAATCCGCGCTAGCGGGAGAGGCCGGGGAGCTGTTTTTT,CASSESALAGEAGELFF
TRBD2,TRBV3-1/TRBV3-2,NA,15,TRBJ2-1,TGTGCCAGCAGCCTGTTGCTAGCGGGAAGGTATGAGCAGTTCTTC,CASSLLLAGRYEQFF
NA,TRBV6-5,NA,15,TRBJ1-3,TGTGCCAGCAGTCTGGAGAGGCAGGGAGGAAACACCATATATTTT,CASSLERQGGNTIYF